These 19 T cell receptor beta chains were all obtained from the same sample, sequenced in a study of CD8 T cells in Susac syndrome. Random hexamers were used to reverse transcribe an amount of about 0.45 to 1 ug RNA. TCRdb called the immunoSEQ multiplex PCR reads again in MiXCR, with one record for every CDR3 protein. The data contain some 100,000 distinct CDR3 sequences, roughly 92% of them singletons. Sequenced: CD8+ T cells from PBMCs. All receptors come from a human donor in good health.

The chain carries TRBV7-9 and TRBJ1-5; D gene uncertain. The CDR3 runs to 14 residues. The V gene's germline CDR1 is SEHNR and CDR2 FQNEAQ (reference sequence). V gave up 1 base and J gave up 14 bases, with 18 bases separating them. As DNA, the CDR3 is TGTGCCAGCAGCTTAGAGCGTGGGGATCCCCTCAAGCATTTT. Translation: CASSLERGDPLKHF.

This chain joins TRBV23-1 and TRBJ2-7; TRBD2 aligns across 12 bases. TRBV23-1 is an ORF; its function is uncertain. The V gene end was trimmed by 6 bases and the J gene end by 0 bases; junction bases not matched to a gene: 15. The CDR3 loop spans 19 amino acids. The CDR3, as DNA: TGCGCCAGCAGCCCTCAAAGCGCTAGCGGGAGGGAGAGCTCCTACGAGCAGTACTTC. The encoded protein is CASSPQSASGRESSYEQYF.

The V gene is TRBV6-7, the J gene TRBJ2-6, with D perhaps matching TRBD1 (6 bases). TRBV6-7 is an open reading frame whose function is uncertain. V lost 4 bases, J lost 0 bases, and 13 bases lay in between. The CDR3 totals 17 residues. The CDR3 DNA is TGTGCCAGCAGTTCAGGACAGAAATGCTCTGGGGCCAACGTCCTGACTTTC. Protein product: CASSSGQKCSGANVLTF.

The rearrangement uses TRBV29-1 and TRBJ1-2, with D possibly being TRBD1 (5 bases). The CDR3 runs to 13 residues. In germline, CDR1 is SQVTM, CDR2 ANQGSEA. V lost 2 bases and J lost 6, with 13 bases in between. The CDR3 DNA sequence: TGCAGCGTTGAACCCCGGCAGGGCCATGGCTACACCTTC. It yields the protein CSVEPRQGHGYTF. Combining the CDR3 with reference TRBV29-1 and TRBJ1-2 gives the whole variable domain SAVISQKPSRDICQRGTSLTIQCQVDSQVTMMFWYRQQPGQSLTLIATANQGSEATYESGFVIDKFPISRPNLTFSTLTVSNMSPEDSSIYLCSVEPRQGHGYTFGSGTRLTVV.

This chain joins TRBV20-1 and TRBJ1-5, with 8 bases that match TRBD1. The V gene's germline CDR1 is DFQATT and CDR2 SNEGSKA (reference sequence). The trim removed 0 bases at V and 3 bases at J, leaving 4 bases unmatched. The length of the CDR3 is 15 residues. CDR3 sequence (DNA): TGCAGTGCTAGAGAACCGACAGGGGACAATCAGCCCCAGCATTTT. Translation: CSAREPTGDNQPQHF.

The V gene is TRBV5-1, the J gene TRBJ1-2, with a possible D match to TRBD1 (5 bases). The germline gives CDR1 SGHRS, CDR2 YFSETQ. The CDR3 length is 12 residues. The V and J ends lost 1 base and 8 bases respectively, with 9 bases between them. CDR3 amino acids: CASSLMGQGYTF. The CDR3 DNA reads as TGCGCCAGCAGCTTGATGGGGCAGGGCTACACCTTC.

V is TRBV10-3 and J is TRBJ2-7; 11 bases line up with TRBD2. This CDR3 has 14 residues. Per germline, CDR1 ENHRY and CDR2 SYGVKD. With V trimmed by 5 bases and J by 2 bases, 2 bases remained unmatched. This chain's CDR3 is CAISLAGGPYEQYF. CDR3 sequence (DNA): TGTGCCATCAGTTTAGCGGGAGGGCCCTACGAGCAGTACTTC.

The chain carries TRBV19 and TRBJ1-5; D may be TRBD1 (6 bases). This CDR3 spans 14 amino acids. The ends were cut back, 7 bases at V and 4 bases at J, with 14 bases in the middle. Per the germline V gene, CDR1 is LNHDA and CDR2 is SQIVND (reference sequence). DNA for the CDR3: TGTGCCAGTACTACAGGGCCTTCTAATCAGCCCCAGCATTTT. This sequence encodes CASTTGPSNQPQHF.

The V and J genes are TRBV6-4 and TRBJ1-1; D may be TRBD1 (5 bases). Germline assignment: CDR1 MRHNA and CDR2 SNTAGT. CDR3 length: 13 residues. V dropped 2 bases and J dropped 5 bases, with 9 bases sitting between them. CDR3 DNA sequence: TGTGCCAGCAGTGACAGGGGTTTGACTGAAGCTTTCTTT. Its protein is CASSDRGLTEAFF.

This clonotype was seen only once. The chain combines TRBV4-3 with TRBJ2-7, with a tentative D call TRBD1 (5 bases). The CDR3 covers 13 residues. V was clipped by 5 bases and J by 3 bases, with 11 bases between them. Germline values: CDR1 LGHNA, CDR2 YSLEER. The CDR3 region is CASSSGAGYEQYF. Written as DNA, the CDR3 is TGCGCCAGCAGCTCTGGGGCAGGCTACGAGCAGTACTTC.

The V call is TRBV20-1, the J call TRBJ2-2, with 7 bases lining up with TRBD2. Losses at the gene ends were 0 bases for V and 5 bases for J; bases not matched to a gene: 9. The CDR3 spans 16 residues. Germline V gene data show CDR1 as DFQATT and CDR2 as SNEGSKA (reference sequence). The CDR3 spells CSARDTASGVTGELFF. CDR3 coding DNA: TGCAGTGCTAGAGATACGGCTAGCGGCGTGACCGGGGAGCTGTTTTTT.

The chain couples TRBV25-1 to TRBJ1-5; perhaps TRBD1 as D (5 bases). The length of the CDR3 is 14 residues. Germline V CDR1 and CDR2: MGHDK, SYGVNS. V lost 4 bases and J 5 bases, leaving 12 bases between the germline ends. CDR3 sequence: CASSGYGGYQPQHF. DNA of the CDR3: TGTGCCAGCAGTGGGTATGGGGGTTATCAGCCCCAGCATTTT.

The CDR3 reads CASSHTASGQENIQYF. The CDR3 bases are TGTGCCAGCAGCCATACCGCTAGCGGCCAAGAAAACATTCAGTACTTC. The chain carries TRBV7-9 and TRBJ2-4; 7 bases line up with TRBD2. The CDR3 is 16 residues long. Germline CDR1 is SEHNR and CDR2 is FQNEAQ (reference sequence). V lost 5 bases and J lost 5; bases outside the gene matches: 12.

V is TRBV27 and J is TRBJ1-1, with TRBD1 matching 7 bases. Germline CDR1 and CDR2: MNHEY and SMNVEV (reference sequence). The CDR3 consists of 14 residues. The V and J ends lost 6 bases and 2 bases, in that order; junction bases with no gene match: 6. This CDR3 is CASRLGQVNTEAFF. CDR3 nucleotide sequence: TGTGCCAGCAGACTAGGACAGGTAAACACTGAAGCTTTCTTT.

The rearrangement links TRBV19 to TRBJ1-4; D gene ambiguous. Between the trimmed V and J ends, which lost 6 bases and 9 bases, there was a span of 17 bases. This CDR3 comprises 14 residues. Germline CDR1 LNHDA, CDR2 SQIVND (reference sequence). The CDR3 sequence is CASSLTGEWQKLFF. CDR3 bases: TGTGCCAGTAGCCTGACCGGGGAATGGCAAAAACTGTTTTTT.

The CDR3 coding sequence is TGTGCCAGCAGCCCTAGCGGGCTGGGGGCCAACGTCCTGACTTTC. Residues: CASSPSGLGANVLTF. The gene calls are TRBV7-3 and TRBJ2-6; 8 nucleotides agree with TRBD2. This CDR3 comprises 15 residues. Trimming at V came to 5 bases and at J to 4 bases, leaving 4 bases not matched to a gene. CDR1 and CDR2 from the germline V gene are SGHTA and FQGTGA. Variable domain in full (rest from reference TRBV7-3 and TRBJ2-6): GAGVSQTPSNKVTEKGKYVELRCDPISGHTALYWYRQSLGQGPEFLIYFQGTGAADDSGLPNDRFFAVRPEGSVSTLKIQRTERGDSAVYLCASSPSGLGANVLTFGAGSRLTVL.

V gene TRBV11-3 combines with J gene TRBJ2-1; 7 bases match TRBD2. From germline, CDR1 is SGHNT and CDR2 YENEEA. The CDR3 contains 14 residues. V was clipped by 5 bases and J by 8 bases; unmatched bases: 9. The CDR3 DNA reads TGTGCCAGCAGCCAGAGAGGGCGGGGGTATGAGCAGTTCTTC. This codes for CASSQRGRGYEQFF.

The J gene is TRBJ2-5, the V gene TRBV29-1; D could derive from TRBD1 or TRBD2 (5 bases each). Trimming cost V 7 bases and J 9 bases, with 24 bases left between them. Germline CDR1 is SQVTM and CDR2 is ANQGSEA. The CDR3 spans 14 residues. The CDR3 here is CSAKTGTIRDSQYF. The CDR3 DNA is TGCAGCGCCAAGACCGGGACCATCCGAGATTCCCAGTACTTC.

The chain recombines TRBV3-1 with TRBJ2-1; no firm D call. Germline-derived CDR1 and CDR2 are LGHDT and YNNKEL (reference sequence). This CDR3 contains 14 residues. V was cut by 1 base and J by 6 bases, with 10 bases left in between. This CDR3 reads CASSQAGVRNEQFF. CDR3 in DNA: TGTGCCAGCAGCCAAGCCGGAGTCCGCAATGAGCAGTTCTTC.